This TCR beta chain was obtained from a study of yellow fever vaccine responses in identical twins. Notes on the study in general: After vaccination, twins' T cell response reportedly seemed partly convergent, partly personalized.

Each CDR3 protein is one row after TCRdb ran MiXCR on the RT-PCR reads. The sample yields under 7,500 distinct CDR3 sequences, 84% seen once. Germline loops: CDR1 MNHEY, CDR2 SVGEGT. V shed 0 bases, J shed 0 bases, and the junction held 5 bases outside the gene matches. CDR3 length: 17 residues. Worth noting for this clonotype: As yet, its antigen is unknown.

The gene calls are TRBV6-2 or TRBV6-3 and TRBJ2-1; 7 nucleotides align to TRBD2. Sequenced material: T cells from blood (PBMCs), unsorted or a sorted subset (not recorded which), taken before or after yellow fever vaccination (not recorded which). The receptor's source is a woman aged 18-29 years who received the yellow fever vaccine. CDR3 region: CASSYSGRELSYNEQFF. The CDR3 nucleotides read TGTGCCAGCAGTTACTCGGGGCGGGAGCTCTCCTACAATGAGCAGTTCTTC.